This T cell receptor (beta chain) was identified during a study of blood T cell repertoires in COVID-19. Overall study context: The analysed material was cDNA or gDNA that came from T cells, B-cell-depleted T cells, or PBMCs.

As processed by the authors: Reference gene primer amplification gave nucleated cell count estimates. Assay: immunoSEQ multiplex PCR; the TCRdb copy retains only in-frame clones and omits some. V and J calls and clone size come straight from that table; D and trimming were deduced from the DNA. This table holds over 200,000 clones, about nine tenths found once. V was cut by 4 bases and J by 2 bases, with 12 bases left in between. Germline CDR1 reads SGHVS; CDR2 reads FNYEAQ. The CDR3 is made up of 14 amino acids. This TCR was recovered from a human donor in a cohort exposed to, infected with or recovered from COVID-19 (not recorded which). The donor label of this sample is uncertain. What was sequenced was PBMCs or T cells enriched from blood (not recorded which). This rearrangement joins TRBV7-6 to TRBJ2-7; no clear D. The CDR3 loop reads CASSSTNAAYEQYF. In nucleotides, the CDR3 is TGTGCCAGCAGCTCTACTAACGCTGCCTACGAGCAGTACTTC. Full variable domain (remainder filled in from reference TRBV7-6 and TRBJ2-7): GAGVSQSPRYKVTKRGQDVALRCDPISGHVSLYWYRQALGQGPEFLTYFNYEAQQDKSGLPNDRFSAERPEGSISTLTIQRTEQRDSAMYRCASSSTNAAYEQYFGPGTRLTVT.